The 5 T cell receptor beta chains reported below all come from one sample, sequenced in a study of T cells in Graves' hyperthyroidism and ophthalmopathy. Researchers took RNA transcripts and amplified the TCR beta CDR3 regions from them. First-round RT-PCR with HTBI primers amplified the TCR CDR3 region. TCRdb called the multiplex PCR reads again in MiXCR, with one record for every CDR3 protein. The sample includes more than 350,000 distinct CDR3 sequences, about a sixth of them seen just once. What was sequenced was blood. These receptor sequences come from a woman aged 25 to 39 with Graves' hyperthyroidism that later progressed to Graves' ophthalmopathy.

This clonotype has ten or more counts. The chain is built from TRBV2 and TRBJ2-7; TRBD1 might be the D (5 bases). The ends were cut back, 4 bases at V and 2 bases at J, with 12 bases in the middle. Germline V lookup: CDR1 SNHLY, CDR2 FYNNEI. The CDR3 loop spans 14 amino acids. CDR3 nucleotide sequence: TGTGCCAGCAGTGGGGCCTTCAGGGCCTACGAGCAGTACTTC. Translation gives CASSGAFRAYEQYF.

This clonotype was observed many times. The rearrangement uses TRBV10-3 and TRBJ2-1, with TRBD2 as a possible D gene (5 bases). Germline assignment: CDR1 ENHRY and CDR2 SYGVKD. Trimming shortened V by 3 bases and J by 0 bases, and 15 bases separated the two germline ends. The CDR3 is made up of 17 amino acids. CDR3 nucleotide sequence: TGTGCCATCAGTGAATTCGCGGGCCGTAGCTCCTACAATGAGCAGTTCTTC. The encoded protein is CAISEFAGRSSYNEQFF.

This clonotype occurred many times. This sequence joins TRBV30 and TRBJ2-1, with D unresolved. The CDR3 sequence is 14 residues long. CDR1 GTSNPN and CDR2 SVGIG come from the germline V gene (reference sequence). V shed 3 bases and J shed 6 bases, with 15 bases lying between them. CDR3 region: CAWSRGEVGNEQFF. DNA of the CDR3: TGTGCCTGGAGCAGAGGTGAGGTCGGCAATGAGCAGTTCTTC.

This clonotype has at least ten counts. CDR3 amino acids: CSARGVSDYEQYF. CDR3 DNA sequence: TGCAGTGCTAGAGGCGTAAGCGACTACGAGCAGTACTTC. V and J are TRBV20-1 and TRBJ2-7; D is undetermined. There are 13 residues in the CDR3. The V end lost 1 base, the J end lost 3 bases, and 10 bases lay between the germline ends. Germline loops: CDR1 DFQATT, CDR2 SNEGSKA (reference sequence).

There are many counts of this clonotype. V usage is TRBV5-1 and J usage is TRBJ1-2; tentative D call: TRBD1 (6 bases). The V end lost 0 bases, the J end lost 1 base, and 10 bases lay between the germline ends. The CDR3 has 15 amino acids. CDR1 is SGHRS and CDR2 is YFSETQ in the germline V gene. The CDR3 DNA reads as TGCGCCAGCAGCTTGGTCGGCAGGGGTAACTATGGCTACACCTTC. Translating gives CASSLVGRGNYGYTF.